The present entry profiles one TCR beta chain with its context. Its specificity is unknown. This sample is drawn from a study of CD4+ T cells in melanoma. Study observations and caveats: CD8+ T cell, macrophage and B cell function reportedly correlated with neoantigen-specific CD4+ T cells. Diverse differentiation states were reported for melanoma neoantigen-specific CD4+ T cells.

Data came from immunoSEQ multiplex PCR; TCRdb stores just in-frame clones and leaves some out. The sample consists of tens of thousands of clones, roughly two thirds of them appearing once. Sequencing was performed on tumor tissue. This sequence originates from a human donor with melanoma.

As DNA, the CDR3 is TGCAGTGCTGTGGAGGATGAGCAGTTCTTC. Amino acid sequence: CSAVEDEQFF. The chain links TRBV20-1 to TRBJ2-1; TRBD2 is a possible D gene (5 bases). Looked up from germline, CDR1 is DFQATT and CDR2 is SNEGSKA (reference sequence). The V end lost 5 bases, the J end lost 8 bases, and 7 bases lay between the germline ends. The CDR3 has 10 amino acids.